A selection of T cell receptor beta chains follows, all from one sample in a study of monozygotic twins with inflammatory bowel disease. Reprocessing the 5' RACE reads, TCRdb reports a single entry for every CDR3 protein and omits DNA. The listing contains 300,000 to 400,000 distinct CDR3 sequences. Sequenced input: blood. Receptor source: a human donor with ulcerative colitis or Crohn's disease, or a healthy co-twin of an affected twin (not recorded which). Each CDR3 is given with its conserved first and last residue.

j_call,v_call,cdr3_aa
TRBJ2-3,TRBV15,CATSRDVGFTDTQYF
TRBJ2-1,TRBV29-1,CSVETSGSLNEQFF
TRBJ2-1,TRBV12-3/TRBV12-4,CASRGGDSSYNEQFF
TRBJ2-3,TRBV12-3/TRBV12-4,CASSLIDTQYF
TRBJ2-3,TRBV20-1,CSANKVTDTQYF
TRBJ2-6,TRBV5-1,CASSLFGRTDSGANVLTF
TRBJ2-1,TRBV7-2,CASSLARVPSGLKSSYNEQFF
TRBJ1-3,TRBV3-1,CASSQDWSPHYSGNTIYF
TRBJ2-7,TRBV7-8,CASSFRTGAYEQYF
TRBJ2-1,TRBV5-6,CASSSSSPNLEQFF
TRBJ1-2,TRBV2,CARRVPEGWGGYTF
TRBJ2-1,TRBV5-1,CASSPGTSGRASKYNEQFF
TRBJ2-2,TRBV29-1,CSVEVTGGPGELFF
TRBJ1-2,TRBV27,CASSFQKGVYGYTF
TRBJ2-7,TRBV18,CASSPVTRQEQYF
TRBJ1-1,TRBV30,CAWSAPVQGAAFF
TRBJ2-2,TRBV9,CASRWTGSTGELFF
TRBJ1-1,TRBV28,CASSITLRNTEAFF
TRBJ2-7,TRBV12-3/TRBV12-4,CASSLREDGNYEQYF
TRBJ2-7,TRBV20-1,CSARATSGTYEQYF
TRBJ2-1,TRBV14,CASSQVGSGNNEQFF
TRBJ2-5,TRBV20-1,CSARSVQETQYF
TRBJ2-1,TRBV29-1,CSALSGGEAYNEQFF
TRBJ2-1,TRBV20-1,CSARDAASGVPYNEQFF
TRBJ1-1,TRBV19,CASSERDREAFF
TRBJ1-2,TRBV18,CASSPPGIFGYTF
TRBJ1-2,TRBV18,CASSPSQGDGYTF
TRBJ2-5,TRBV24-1,CATSDTTGLETQYF
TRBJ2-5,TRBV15,CATSSGAKAGGPIIQETQYF
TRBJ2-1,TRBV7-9,CASSPGTPGDNEQFF
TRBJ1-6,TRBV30,CAWSPADGVGSPLHF
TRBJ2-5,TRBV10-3,CAISLQGQGTQETQYF
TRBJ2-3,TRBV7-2,CASSRTGNTQYF
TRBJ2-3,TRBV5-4,CASSLVAGLATGSEYF
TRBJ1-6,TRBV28,CASSSLMGRVYNSPLHF
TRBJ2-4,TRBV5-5,CASSLLISIAKNIQYF